This entry is about one TCR beta chain. The CDR3 runs 12 residues. Per the germline V gene, CDR1 is SGHNT and CDR2 is YENEEA. The V and J ends lost 5 bases and 8 bases respectively, with 13 bases between them. This entry comes from a study of T cell clones after liver transplantation. Study at large: Standard immunosuppression, with no induction, continued until 12-24 months after transplant. Samples came pre-transplant, pre-randomization before withdrawal, and post-randomization after withdrawal ended.

Sequencing used immunoSEQ multiplex PCR; TCRdb keeps in-frame clones, though not all of them. The sample lists 70,000 to 80,000 clones; roughly nine tenths were seen once. This clonotype originated in a human donor who received a liver transplant. Sequenced here: CD4+ T cells from blood, sampled before liver transplant. The V and J genes are TRBV11-3 and TRBJ2-7, with D possibly matching TRBD2 (5 bases). The CDR3 DNA is TGTGCCAGCAGCGTCTCGTCGGGGAAGCAGTACTTC. Encoded protein: CASSVSSGKQYF.